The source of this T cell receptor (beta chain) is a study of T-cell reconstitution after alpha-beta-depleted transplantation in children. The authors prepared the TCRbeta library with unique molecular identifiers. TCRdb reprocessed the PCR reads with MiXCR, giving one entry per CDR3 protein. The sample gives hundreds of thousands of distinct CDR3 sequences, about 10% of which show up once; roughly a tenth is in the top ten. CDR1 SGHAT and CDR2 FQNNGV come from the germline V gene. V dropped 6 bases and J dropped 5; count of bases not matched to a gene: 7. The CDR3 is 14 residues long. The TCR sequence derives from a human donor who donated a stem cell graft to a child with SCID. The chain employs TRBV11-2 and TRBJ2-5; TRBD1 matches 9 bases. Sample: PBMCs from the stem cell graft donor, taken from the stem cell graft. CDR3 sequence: CASRDGQGKETQYF. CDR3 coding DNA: TGTGCCAGCAGGGATGGACAGGGGAAGGAGACCCAGTACTTC. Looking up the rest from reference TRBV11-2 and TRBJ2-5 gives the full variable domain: EAGVAQSPRYKIIEKRQSVAFWCNPISGHATLYWYQQILGQGPKLLIQFQNNGVVDDSQLPKDRFSAERLKGVDSTLKIQPAKLEDSAVYLCASRDGQGKETQYFGPGTRLLVL.